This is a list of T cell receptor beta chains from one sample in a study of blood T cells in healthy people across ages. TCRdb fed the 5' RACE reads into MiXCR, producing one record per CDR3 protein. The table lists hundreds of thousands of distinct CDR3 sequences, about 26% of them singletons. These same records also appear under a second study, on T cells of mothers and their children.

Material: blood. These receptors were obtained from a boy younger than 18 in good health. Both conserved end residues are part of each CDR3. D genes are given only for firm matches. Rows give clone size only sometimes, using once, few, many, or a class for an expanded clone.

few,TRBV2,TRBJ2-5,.,CASSEEERETQYF,TGTGCCAGCAGTGAAGAGGAGCGAGAGACCCAGTACTTC
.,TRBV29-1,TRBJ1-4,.,CSATQALGREKLFF,TGCAGCGCTACTCAGGCCCTCGGGCGTGAAAAACTGTTTTTT
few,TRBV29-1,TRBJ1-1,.,CSGTGNTEAFF,TGCAGCGGGACGGGGAACACTGAAGCTTTCTTT
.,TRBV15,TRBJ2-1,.,CATSRVGWRLINEQFF,TGTGCCACCAGCAGAGTAGGTTGGCGACTAATCAATGAGCAGTTCTTC
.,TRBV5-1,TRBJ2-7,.,CASSFQGRAYEQYF,TGCGCCAGCAGCTTCCAGGGGAGGGCATACGAGCAGTACTTC
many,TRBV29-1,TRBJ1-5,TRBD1,CSVGQGDQPQHF,TGCAGCGTTGGACAGGGGGATCAGCCCCAGCATTTT
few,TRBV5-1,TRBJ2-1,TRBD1,CASRPLSGTGGLNEQFF,TGCGCCAGCAGACCTCTCTCCGGGACAGGGGGCCTCAATGAGCAGTTCTTC
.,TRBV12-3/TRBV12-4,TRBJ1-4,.,CASSSSSSTGNEKLFF,TGTGCCAGCAGTTCCTCCTCCTCCACAGGGAATGAAAAACTTTTTTTT
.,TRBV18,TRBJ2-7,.,CASSPDGARRIYEQYF,TGTGCCAGCTCACCAGACGGGGCCCGGCGGATATACGAGCAGTACTTC
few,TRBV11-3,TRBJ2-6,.,CASSHTGYGANVLTF,TGTGCCAGCAGCCATACAGGGTATGGGGCCAACGTCCTGACTTTC